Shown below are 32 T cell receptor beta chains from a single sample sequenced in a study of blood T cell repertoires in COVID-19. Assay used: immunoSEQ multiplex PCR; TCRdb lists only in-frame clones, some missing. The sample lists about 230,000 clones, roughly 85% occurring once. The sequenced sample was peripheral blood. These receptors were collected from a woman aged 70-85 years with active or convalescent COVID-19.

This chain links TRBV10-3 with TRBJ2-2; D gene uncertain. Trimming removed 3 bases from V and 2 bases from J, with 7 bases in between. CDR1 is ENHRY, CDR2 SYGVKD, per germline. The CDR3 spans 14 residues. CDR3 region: CAISEFGNTGELFF. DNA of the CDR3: TGTGCCATCAGTGAATTCGGTAACACCGGGGAGCTGTTTTTT.

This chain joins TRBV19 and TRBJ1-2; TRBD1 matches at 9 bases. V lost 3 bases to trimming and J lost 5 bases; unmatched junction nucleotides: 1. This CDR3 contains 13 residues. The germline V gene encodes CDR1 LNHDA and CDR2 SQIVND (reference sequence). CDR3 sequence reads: CASSIGQGYGYTF. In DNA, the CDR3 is TGTGCCAGTAGTATCGGACAGGGGTATGGCTACACCTTC.

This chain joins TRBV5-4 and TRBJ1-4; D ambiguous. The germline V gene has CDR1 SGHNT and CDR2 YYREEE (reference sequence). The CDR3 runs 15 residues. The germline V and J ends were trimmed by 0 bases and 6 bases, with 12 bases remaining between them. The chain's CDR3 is CASSLASRPHEKLFF. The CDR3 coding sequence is TGTGCCAGCAGCTTGGCCAGCAGGCCCCATGAAAAACTGTTTTTT.

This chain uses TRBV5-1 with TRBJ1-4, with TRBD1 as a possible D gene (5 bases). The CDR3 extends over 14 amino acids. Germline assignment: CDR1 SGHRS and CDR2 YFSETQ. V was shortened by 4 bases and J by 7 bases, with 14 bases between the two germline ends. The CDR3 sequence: CASSPRGGSEKLFF. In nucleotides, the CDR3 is TGCGCCAGCAGCCCCCGGGGGGGTAGTGAAAAACTGTTTTTT.

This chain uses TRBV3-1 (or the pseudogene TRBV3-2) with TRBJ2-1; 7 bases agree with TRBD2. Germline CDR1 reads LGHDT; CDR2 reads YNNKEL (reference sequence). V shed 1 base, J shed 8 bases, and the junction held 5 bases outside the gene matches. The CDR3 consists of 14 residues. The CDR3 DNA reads TGTGCCAGCAGCCAAGGGGGCGGGAGCCATGAGCAGTTCTTC. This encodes CASSQGGGSHEQFF.

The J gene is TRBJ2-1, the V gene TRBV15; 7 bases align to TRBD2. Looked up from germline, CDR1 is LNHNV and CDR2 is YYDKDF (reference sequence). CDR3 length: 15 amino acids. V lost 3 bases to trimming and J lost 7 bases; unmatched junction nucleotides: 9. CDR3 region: CATSRGGAMFNEQFF. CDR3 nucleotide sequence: TGTGCCACCAGCAGGGGAGGGGCCATGTTTAATGAGCAGTTCTTC.

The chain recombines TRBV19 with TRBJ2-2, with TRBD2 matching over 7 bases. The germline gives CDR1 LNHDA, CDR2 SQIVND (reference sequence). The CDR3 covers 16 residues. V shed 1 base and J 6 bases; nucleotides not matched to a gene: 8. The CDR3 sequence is CASSIGGGSYPGELFF. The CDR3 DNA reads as TGTGCCAGTAGTATAGGTGGCGGGAGCTACCCCGGGGAGCTGTTTTTT.

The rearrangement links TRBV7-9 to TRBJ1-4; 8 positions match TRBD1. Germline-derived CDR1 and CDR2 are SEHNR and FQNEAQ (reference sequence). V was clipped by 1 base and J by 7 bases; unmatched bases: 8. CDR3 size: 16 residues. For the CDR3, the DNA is TGTGCCAGCAGCTTAGTCAACCAGGGGGCGGGTGAAAAACTGTTTTTT. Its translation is CASSLVNQGAGEKLFF.

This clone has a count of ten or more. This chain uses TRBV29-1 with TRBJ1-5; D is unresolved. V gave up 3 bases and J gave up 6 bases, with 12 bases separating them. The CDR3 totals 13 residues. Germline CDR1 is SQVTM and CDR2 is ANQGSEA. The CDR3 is CSVDSGYGQPQHF. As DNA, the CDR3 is TGCAGCGTTGACTCGGGGTACGGTCAGCCCCAGCATTTT.

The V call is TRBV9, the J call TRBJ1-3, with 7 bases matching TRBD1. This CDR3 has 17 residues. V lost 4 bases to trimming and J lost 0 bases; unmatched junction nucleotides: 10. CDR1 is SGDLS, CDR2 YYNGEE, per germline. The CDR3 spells CASSTTGTAFSGNTIYF. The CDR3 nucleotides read TGTGCCAGCAGCACGACCGGGACAGCCTTCTCTGGAAACACCATATATTTT.

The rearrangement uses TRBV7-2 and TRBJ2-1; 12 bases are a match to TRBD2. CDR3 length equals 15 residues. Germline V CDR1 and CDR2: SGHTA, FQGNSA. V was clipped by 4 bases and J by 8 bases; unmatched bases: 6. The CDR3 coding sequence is TGTGCCAGCAGCTCCGGACTAGCGGGGAACGATGAGCAGTTCTTC. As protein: CASSSGLAGNDEQFF.

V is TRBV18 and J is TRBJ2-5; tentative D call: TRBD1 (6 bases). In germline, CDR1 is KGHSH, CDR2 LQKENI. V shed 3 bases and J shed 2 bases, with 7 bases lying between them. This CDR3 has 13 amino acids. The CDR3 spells CASSPDRQETQYF. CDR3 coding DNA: TGTGCCAGCTCACCTGACAGGCAAGAGACCCAGTACTTC. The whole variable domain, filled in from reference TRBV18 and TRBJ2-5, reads NAGVMQNPRHLVRRRGQEARLRCSPMKGHSHVYWYRQLPEEGLKFMVYLQKENIIDESGMPKERFSAEFPKEGPSILRIQQVVRGDSAAYFCASSPDRQETQYFGPGTRLLVL.

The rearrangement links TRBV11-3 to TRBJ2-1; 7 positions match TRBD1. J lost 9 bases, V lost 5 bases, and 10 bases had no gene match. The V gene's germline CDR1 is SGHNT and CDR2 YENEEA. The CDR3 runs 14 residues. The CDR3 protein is CASSALRRTGEQFF. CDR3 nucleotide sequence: TGTGCCAGCAGCGCCCTCAGGAGGACAGGTGAGCAGTTCTTC.

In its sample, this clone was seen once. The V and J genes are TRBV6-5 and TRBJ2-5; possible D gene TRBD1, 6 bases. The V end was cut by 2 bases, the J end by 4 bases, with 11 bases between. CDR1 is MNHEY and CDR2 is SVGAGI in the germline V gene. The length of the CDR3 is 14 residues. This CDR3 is CASSYTGWGETQYF. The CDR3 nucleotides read TGTGCCAGCAGTTACACAGGGTGGGGAGAGACCCAGTACTTC.

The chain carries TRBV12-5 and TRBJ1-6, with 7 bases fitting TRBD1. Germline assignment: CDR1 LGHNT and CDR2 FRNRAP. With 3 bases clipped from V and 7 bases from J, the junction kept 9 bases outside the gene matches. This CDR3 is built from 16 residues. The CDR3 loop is CASGFNPGTENSPLHF. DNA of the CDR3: TGTGCTAGTGGTTTCAACCCCGGGACAGAGAATTCACCCCTCCACTTT.

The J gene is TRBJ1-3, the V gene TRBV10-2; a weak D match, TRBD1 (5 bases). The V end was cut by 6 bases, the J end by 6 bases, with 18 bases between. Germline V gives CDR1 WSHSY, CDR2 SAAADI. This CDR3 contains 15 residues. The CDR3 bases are TGCGCCAGCAGGGACACGCCTAGTATAGTAAACACCATATATTTT. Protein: CASRDTPSIVNTIYF.

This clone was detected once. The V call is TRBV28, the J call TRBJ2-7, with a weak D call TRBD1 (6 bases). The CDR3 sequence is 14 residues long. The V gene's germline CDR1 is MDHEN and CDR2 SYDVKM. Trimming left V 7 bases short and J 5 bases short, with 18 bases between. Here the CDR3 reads CASTTGFGSDEQYF. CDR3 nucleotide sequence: TGTGCCAGCACTACAGGGTTTGGATCCGACGAGCAGTACTTC.

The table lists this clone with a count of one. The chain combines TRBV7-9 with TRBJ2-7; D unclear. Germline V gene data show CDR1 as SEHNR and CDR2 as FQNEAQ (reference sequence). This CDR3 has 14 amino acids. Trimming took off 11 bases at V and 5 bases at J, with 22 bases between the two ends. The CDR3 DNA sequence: TGTGCCTCCAAACGTGAGGTGGCCCCGGACGAGCAGTACTTC. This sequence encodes CASKREVAPDEQYF.

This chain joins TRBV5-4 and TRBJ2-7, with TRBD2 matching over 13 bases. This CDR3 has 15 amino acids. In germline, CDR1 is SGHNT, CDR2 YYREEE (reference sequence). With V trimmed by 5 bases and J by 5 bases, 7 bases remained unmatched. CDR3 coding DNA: TGTGCCAGCAGTCCAACTAGCGGGAGGGCCCACGAGCAGTACTTC. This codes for CASSPTSGRAHEQYF.

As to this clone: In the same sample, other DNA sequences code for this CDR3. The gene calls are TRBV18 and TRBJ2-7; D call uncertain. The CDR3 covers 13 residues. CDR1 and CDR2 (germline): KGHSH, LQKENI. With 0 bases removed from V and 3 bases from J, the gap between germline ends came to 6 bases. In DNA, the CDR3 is TGTGCCAGCTCACCACCAAGTAGCTACGAGCAGTACTTC. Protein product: CASSPPSSYEQYF.

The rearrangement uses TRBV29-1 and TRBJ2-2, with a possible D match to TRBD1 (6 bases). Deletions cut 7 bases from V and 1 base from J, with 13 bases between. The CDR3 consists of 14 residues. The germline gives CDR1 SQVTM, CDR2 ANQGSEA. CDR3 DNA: TGCAGCGCGCCCGGGACACGGAACACCGGGGAGCTGTTTTTT. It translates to CSAPGTRNTGELFF.

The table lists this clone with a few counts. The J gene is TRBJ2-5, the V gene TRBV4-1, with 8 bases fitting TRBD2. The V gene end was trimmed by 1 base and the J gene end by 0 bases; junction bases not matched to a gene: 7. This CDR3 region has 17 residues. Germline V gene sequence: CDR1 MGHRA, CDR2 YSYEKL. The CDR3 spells CASSQGPLAGNQETQYF. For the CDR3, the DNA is TGCGCCAGCAGCCAAGGTCCTTTAGCGGGGAACCAAGAGACCCAGTACTTC.

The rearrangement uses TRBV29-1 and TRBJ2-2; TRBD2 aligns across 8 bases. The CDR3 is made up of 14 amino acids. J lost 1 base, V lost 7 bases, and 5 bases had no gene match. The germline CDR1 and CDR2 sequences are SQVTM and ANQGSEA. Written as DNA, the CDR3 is TGCAGCGCCCGGACTAGCCTGAACACCGGGGAGCTGTTTTTT. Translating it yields CSARTSLNTGELFF.

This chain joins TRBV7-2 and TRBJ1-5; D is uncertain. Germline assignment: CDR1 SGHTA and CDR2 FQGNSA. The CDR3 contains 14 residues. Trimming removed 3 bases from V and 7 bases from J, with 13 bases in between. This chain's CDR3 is CASSFLLESQPQHF. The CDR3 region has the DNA TGTGCCAGCAGCTTTCTACTGGAGTCACAGCCCCAGCATTTT.

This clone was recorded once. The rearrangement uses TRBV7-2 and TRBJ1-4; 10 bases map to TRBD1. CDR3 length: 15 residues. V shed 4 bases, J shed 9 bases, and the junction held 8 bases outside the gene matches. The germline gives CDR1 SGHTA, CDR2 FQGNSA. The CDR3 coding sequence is TGTGCCAGCAGCTCTCCGGGACAGGGGAATAAAAAACTGTTTTTT. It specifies CASSSPGQGNKKLFF.

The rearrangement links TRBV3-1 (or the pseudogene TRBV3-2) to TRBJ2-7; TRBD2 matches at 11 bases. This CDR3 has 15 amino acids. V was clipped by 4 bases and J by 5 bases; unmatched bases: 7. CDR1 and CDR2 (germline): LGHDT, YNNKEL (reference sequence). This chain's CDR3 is CASSPIAGGPNEQYF. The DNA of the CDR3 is TGTGCCAGCAGCCCCATAGCGGGAGGGCCTAACGAGCAGTACTTC.

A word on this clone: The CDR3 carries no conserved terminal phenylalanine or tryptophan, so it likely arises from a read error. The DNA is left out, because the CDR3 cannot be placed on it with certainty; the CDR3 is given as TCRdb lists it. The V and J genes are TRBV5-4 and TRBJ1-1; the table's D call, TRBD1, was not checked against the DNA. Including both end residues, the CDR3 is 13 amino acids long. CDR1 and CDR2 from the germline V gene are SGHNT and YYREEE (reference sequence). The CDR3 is CASSFRDRGRVLV.

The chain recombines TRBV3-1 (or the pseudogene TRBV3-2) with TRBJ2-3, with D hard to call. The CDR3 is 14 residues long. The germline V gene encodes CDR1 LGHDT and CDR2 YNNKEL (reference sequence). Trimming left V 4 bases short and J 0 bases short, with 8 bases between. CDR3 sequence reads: CASSPSVSTDTQYF. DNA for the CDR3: TGTGCCAGCAGCCCTTCTGTTAGCACAGATACGCAGTATTTT.

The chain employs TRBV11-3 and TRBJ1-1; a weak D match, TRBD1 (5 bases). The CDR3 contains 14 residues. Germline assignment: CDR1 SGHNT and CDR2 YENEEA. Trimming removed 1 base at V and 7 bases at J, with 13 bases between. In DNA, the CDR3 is TGTGCCAGCAGCTTAGGAAAGGGAAGGGGTGAAGCTTTCTTT. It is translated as CASSLGKGRGEAFF.

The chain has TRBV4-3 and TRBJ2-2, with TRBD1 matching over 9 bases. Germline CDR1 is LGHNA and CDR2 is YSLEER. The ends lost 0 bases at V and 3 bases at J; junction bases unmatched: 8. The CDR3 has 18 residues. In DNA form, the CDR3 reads TGCGCCAGCAGCCAAGATCTGCCGGGACAGGGATACACCGGGGAGCTGTTTTTT. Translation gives CASSQDLPGQGYTGELFF.

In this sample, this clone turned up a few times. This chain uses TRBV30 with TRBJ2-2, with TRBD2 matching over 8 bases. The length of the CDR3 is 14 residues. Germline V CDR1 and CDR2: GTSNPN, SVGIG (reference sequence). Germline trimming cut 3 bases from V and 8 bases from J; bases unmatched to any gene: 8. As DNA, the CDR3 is TGTGCCTGGAGACAACTAGCGGAGTGGGGGGAGCTGTTTTTT. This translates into CAWRQLAEWGELFF. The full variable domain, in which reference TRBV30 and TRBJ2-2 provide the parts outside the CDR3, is SQTIHQWPATLVQPVGSPLSLECTVEGTSNPNLYWYRQAAGRGLQLLFYSVGIGQISSEVPQNLSASRPQDRQFILSSKKLLLSDSGFYLCAWRQLAEWGELFFGEGSRLTVL.

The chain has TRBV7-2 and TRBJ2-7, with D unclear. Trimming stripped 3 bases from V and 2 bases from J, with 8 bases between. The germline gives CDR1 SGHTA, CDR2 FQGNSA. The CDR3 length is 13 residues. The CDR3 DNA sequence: TGTGCCAGCAGCTTGAGTACCCCCTACGAGCAGTACTTC. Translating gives CASSLSTPYEQYF. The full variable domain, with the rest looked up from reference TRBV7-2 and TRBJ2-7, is GAGVSQSPSNKVTEKGKDVELRCDPISGHTALYWYRQSLGQGLEFLIYFQGNSAPDKSGLPSDRFSAERTGGSVSTLTIQRTQQEDSAVYLCASSLSTPYEQYFGPGTRLTVT.